Each of the 31 T cell receptor beta chains below was sequenced from the same sample in a study of CD8 T cells in ankylosing spondylitis. Study results and limitations: What seemed typical of ankylosing spondylitis blood was a TCR beta motif built from roughly 8 highly homologous variants.

Via MiXCR, TCRdb re-called the 5' RACE reads, giving one row per CDR3 protein. The top ten hold approximately 0.5% of the sample, which has 700,000 to 1,000,000 distinct CDR3 sequences, about 10% seen once. What these receptors recognize is not known. The material sequenced was blood, either unsorted or a sorted T cell fraction (not recorded which). The receptor source for this set is a male donor with ankylosing spondylitis.

The rearrangement uses TRBV7-2 and TRBJ2-5; unclear D gene. CDR3 length equals 12 residues. Between the trimmed V and J ends, which lost 5 bases and 4 bases, there was a span of 8 bases. From germline, CDR1 is SGHTA and CDR2 FQGNSA. The CDR3 reads CASSPISETQYF. In DNA, the CDR3 is TGTGCCAGCAGCCCCATTTCAGAGACCCAGTACTTC.

This sequence joins TRBV20-1 and TRBJ2-5, with 12 nucleotides matching TRBD2. This CDR3 has 19 residues. Trimming took 5 bases from V and 3 from J; bases not matched to a gene: 19. Germline CDR1 is DFQATT and CDR2 is SNEGSKA (reference sequence). CDR3 bases: TGCAGTGCTCCCCCGCACCGACTAGCGGGAGTAAGGAGTAAAGAGACCCAGTACTTC. Residues: CSAPPHRLAGVRSKETQYF.

In its sample, this clonotype was seen a few times. V gene TRBV20-1 combines with J gene TRBJ1-2; unclear D gene. The germline V gene has CDR1 DFQATT and CDR2 SNEGSKA (reference sequence). The length of the CDR3 is 11 residues. The CDR3 bases are TGCAGCGCCTACACGAGCTATGGCTACACCTTC. Translating gives CSAYTSYGYTF.

V and J are TRBV5-6 and TRBJ1-5; D call uncertain. The CDR3 runs 15 residues. Germline CDR1 is SGHDT and CDR2 is YYEEEE. The V and J ends lost 1 base and 4 bases respectively, with 12 bases between them. CDR3 coding DNA: TGTGCCAGCAGCTTGTTGGGCCGGGATAATCAGCCCCAGCATTTT. Encoded protein: CASSLLGRDNQPQHF.

The chain couples TRBV28 to TRBJ2-3; maybe TRBD1 (5 bases). The CDR3 is 13 residues long. Germline V gives CDR1 MDHEN, CDR2 SYDVKM. The germline V and J ends were trimmed by 5 bases and 6 bases, with 12 bases remaining between them. CDR3 nucleotide sequence: TGTGCCAGCAGTAGGCAAGGGGTTGATACGCAGTATTTT. Translation gives CASSRQGVDTQYF. The full variable domain, its missing parts supplied by reference TRBV28 and TRBJ2-3, is DVKVTQSSRYLVKRTGEKVFLECVQDMDHENMFWYRQDPGLGLRLIYFSYDVKMKEKGDIPEGYSVSREKKERFSLILESASTNQTSMYLCASSRQGVDTQYFGPGTRLTVL.

The genes are TRBV6-2 or TRBV6-3 and TRBJ1-1; a weak D match, TRBD1 (5 bases). Trimming shortened V by 0 bases and J by 11 bases, and 10 bases separated the two germline ends. The CDR3 loop spans 12 amino acids. Germline CDR1 is MNHEY and CDR2 is SVGEGT. CDR3 bases: TGTGCCAGCAGTTACTCAAGGGGAGGCGCTTTCTTT. Translated, it gives CASSYSRGGAFF.

The chain carries TRBV9 and TRBJ1-1; 7 bases agree with TRBD1. V shed 1 base, J shed 1 base, and the junction held 10 bases outside the gene matches. Germline-derived CDR1 and CDR2 are SGDLS and YYNGEE. CDR3 length equals 17 residues. The CDR3 DNA follows: TGTGCCAGCAGCGTAATCGGGACAGCCCGAAAGAACACTGAAGCTTTCTTT. Translated: CASSVIGTARKNTEAFF.

The table lists this clonotype with a few counts. This chain connects TRBV5-4 to TRBJ2-1; either TRBD1 or TRBD2 may supply D (5 bases each). CDR1 and CDR2 (germline): SGHNT, YYREEE (reference sequence). Trimming took 4 bases from V and 7 from J, leaving 12 bases between them. The CDR3 has 13 amino acids. This chain's CDR3 is CASSPGTSNEQFF. CDR3 bases: TGTGCCAGCAGCCCGGGGACGTCGAATGAGCAGTTCTTC.

This chain connects TRBV7-2 to TRBJ1-5; a weak D match, TRBD1 (6 bases). This CDR3 spans 14 amino acids. The germline V gene encodes CDR1 SGHTA and CDR2 FQGNSA. Trimming stripped 6 bases from V and 7 bases from J, with 16 bases between. The chain's CDR3 is CASRFRDIWQPQHF. In DNA, the CDR3 is TGTGCCAGCAGATTCCGGGACATCTGGCAGCCCCAGCATTTT.

This clonotype occurred many times. This sequence joins TRBV5-1 and TRBJ2-3, with 11 bases matching TRBD2. V lost 7 bases to trimming and J lost 4 bases; unmatched junction nucleotides: 8. The CDR3 covers 15 residues. In germline, CDR1 is SGHRS, CDR2 YFSETQ. The DNA of the CDR3 is TGCGCCAGCCGGCGAACGGGACTAGCGGCAGATACGCAGTATTTT. It yields the protein CASRRTGLAADTQYF.

The CDR3 protein is CASSLMSYSNQPQHF. The DNA of the CDR3 is TGTGCCAGCAGCTTGATGAGTTATAGCAATCAGCCCCAGCATTTT. The chain recombines TRBV5-6 with TRBJ1-5; D is unresolved. The V end was cut by 1 base, the J end by 0 bases, with 8 bases between. Germline CDR1 and CDR2: SGHDT and YYEEEE. The CDR3 runs to 15 residues.

This clonotype has at least ten counts. The chain couples TRBV11-2 to TRBJ2-3; TRBD2 matches 13 bases. Per germline, CDR1 SGHAT and CDR2 FQNNGV. This CDR3 has 18 amino acids. J gave up 8 bases and V 0 bases, and 11 bases lay outside the gene matches. The CDR3 DNA is TGTGCCAGCAGCTTAGAGGTTGCACTAGCGGGGGGGCGGAGTACGCAGTATTTT. This encodes CASSLEVALAGGRSTQYF.

This clonotype was detected a few times. The chain employs TRBV20-1 and TRBJ1-2; TRBD1 matches 10 bases. J lost 8 bases, V lost 5 bases, and 11 bases had no gene match. Germline V gene data show CDR1 as DFQATT and CDR2 as SNEGSKA (reference sequence). The CDR3 is 14 amino acids. The CDR3 sequence is CSADRGLQGGGYTF. The DNA for the CDR3 is TGCAGTGCTGACAGGGGGCTCCAGGGGGGAGGCTACACCTTC.

The sample holds a few counts of this clonotype. DNA for the CDR3: TGTGCCAGCAGTTACTCCGGACAGGGGGCAGCAGGGGAGCTGTTTTTT. This codes for CASSYSGQGAAGELFF. The chain recombines TRBV6-5 with TRBJ2-2; 11 nucleotides match TRBD1. Trimming at V came to 0 bases and at J to 8 bases, leaving 5 bases not matched to a gene. This CDR3 contains 16 residues. Germline V gene lookup returns CDR1 MNHEY and CDR2 SVGAGI.

This clonotype was seen a few times. The chain links TRBV18 to TRBJ1-1; 7 nucleotides line up with TRBD1. This CDR3 contains 14 residues. V trimming: 3 bases; J trimming: 3 bases; junction bases outside the gene matches: 4. CDR1 KGHSH and CDR2 LQKENI come from the germline V gene. In DNA, the CDR3 is TGTGCCAGCTCACCTTCCGACAGGGACACTGAAGCTTTCTTT. The encoded protein is CASSPSDRDTEAFF. Looking up the rest from reference TRBV18 and TRBJ1-1 gives the full variable domain: NAGVMQNPRHLVRRRGQEARLRCSPMKGHSHVYWYRQLPEEGLKFMVYLQKENIIDESGMPKERFSAEFPKEGPSILRIQQVVRGDSAAYFCASSPSDRDTEAFFGQGTRLTVV.

The CDR3 DNA sequence: TGCAGTGCCCCCGGGACAGTCATGAACACTGAAGCTTTCTTT. Translated, it gives CSAPGTVMNTEAFF. This rearrangement joins TRBV20-1 to TRBJ1-1; the match to TRBD1 covers 7 bases. Unmatched junction bases numbered 7, after V lost 6 bases and J lost 0 bases. This CDR3 contains 14 residues. Looked up from germline, CDR1 is DFQATT and CDR2 is SNEGSKA (reference sequence).

This clonotype showed up many times. CDR3 sequence: CASSQEQKGVSYGYTF. CDR3 in DNA: TGCGCCAGCAGCCAAGAACAAAAGGGAGTTTCCTATGGCTACACCTTC. This chain joins TRBV4-3 and TRBJ1-2; D not resolved. The germline V gene encodes CDR1 LGHNA and CDR2 YSLEER. The CDR3 extends over 16 amino acids. With 0 bases removed from V and 4 bases from J, the gap between germline ends came to 15 bases.

The chain uses TRBV20-1 and TRBJ1-4; maybe TRBD1 (6 bases). From germline, CDR1 is DFQATT and CDR2 SNEGSKA (reference sequence). V lost 6 bases and J 5 bases, leaving 13 bases between the germline ends. The CDR3 runs 13 residues. CDR3: CSAGQTQNEKLFF. The CDR3, as DNA: TGCAGTGCAGGACAGACTCAAAATGAAAAACTGTTTTTT.

The chain carries TRBV4-3 and TRBJ2-1; D remains ambiguous. In germline, CDR1 is LGHNA, CDR2 YSLEER. There are 13 residues in the CDR3. V lost 0 bases, J lost 12 bases, and 12 bases lay in between. The DNA of the CDR3 is TGCGCCAGCAGCCAAGAATGGGGATCCTGGCAGTTCTTC. The encoded protein is CASSQEWGSWQFF.

This clonotype was found a few times. The J gene is TRBJ2-1, the V gene TRBV10-3, with 8 bases aligning to TRBD1. Germline loops: CDR1 ENHRY, CDR2 SYGVKD. The CDR3 runs 15 residues. With V trimmed by 6 bases and J by 3 bases, 7 bases remained unmatched. CDR3 amino acids: CAIRDGQGGYNEQFF. The CDR3 nucleotides are TGTGCCATCAGGGATGGACAGGGAGGCTACAATGAGCAGTTCTTC.

The chain is built from TRBV7-2 and TRBJ2-5; perhaps TRBD2 as D (7 bases). With 4 bases removed from V and 2 bases from J, the gap between germline ends came to 14 bases. The CDR3 is made up of 15 amino acids. The germline V gene has CDR1 SGHTA and CDR2 FQGNSA. CDR3 DNA sequence: TGTGCCAGCAGCTCCGGCGGGGGCGTACAAGAGACCCAGTACTTC. This sequence encodes CASSSGGGVQETQYF.

V is TRBV9 and J is TRBJ1-1, with 7 bases fitting TRBD1. J lost 4 bases, V lost 1 base, and 4 bases had no gene match. Per the germline V gene, CDR1 is SGDLS and CDR2 is YYNGEE. The CDR3 is made up of 14 amino acids. The CDR3 region has the DNA TGTGCCAGCAGCGTACGACAGGGTGGCACTGAAGCTTTCTTT. Its translation: CASSVRQGGTEAFF.

The chain carries TRBV7-9 and TRBJ1-2; TRBD1 matches 8 bases. This CDR3 has 16 amino acids. Germline CDR1 and CDR2: SEHNR and FQNEAQ (reference sequence). Losses at the gene ends were 5 bases for V and 8 bases for J; bases not matched to a gene: 16. CDR3 amino acids: CASSPRTGWRDMGYTF. In DNA form, the CDR3 reads TGTGCCAGCAGCCCCCGGACAGGGTGGCGCGATATGGGCTACACCTTC.

V usage is TRBV6-2 or TRBV6-3 and J usage is TRBJ1-5; 7 bases are a match to TRBD1. The germline V gene has CDR1 MNHEY and CDR2 SVGEGT. V was clipped by 7 bases and J by 4 bases; unmatched bases: 7. This CDR3 contains 14 residues. CDR3 residues: CASTSRQGNQPQHF. In DNA, the CDR3 is TGTGCCAGCACCTCCAGACAGGGAAATCAGCCCCAGCATTTT.

The sample holds a few counts of this clonotype. The gene calls are TRBV5-1 and TRBJ2-3; 8 nucleotides match TRBD1. Germline CDR1 is SGHRS and CDR2 is YFSETQ. The CDR3 runs 17 residues. V lost 7 bases, J lost 4 bases, and 17 bases stayed unmatched. The CDR3 DNA reads as TGCGCCAGCCGCCCTACCGGCCAGGGGGCGCGTGCAGATACGCAGTATTTT. It encodes CASRPTGQGARADTQYF.

This clonotype was seen many times. The rearrangement joins TRBV29-1 to TRBJ2-1; D gene uncertain. Germline V gene data show CDR1 as SQVTM and CDR2 as ANQGSEA. The CDR3 has 11 amino acids. With 5 bases removed from V and 10 bases from J, the gap between germline ends came to 12 bases. The CDR3 protein is CSVKPTSEQFF. The CDR3 DNA reads as TGCAGCGTTAAGCCCACATCAGAGCAGTTCTTC.

V usage is TRBV6-1 and J usage is TRBJ2-3, with 11 nucleotides matching TRBD2. The CDR3 is 16 amino acids. Germline loops: CDR1 MNHNS, CDR2 SASEGT. V gave up 4 bases and J gave up 7 bases; unmatched junction bases: 10. CDR3 in amino acids: CASSVSGTSGLYTQYF. The CDR3 DNA reads TGTGCCAGCAGTGTTTCCGGGACTAGCGGCCTATATACGCAGTATTTT.

This clonotype was picked up a small number of times. J is TRBJ2-2 and V is TRBV7-2; 8 bases map to TRBD2. CDR1 is SGHTA and CDR2 is FQGNSA in the germline V gene. V was clipped by 5 bases and J by 9 bases; unmatched bases: 11. The CDR3 extends over 15 amino acids. CDR3 nucleotide sequence: TGTGCCAGCAGCCCAGGACTAGCAGTTGGTAGGGAGCTGTTTTTT. Translation: CASSPGLAVGRELFF.

This clonotype was observed a handful of times. The rearrangement joins TRBV5-6 to TRBJ1-2; D is possibly TRBD1 (5 bases). Looked up from germline, CDR1 is SGHDT and CDR2 is YYEEEE. There are 13 residues in the CDR3. The V and J ends lost 3 bases and 3 bases respectively, with 9 bases between them. CDR3 sequence (DNA): TGTGCCAGCAGCTCTTGGGGGTACTATGGCTACACCTTC. This encodes CASSSWGYYGYTF.

This clonotype was found a few times. The chain carries TRBV20-1 and TRBJ2-7; D may be TRBD2 (6 bases). From germline, CDR1 is DFQATT and CDR2 SNEGSKA (reference sequence). V shed 6 bases and J shed 3 bases, with 15 bases lying between them. The CDR3 covers 13 residues. The CDR3 region is CSAAEGTIYEQYF. The CDR3 bases are TGCAGTGCCGCGGAGGGGACCATCTACGAGCAGTACTTC.

This clonotype was observed at least ten times. This chain uses TRBV20-1 with TRBJ1-1, with no clear D. The germline V gene has CDR1 DFQATT and CDR2 SNEGSKA (reference sequence). This CDR3 comprises 12 residues. V was clipped by 1 base and J by 1 base, with 4 bases between them. The DNA for the CDR3 is TGCAGTGCTAGAGTAAAGAACACTGAAGCTTTCTTT. Its protein is CSARVKNTEAFF.